This is a list of T cell receptor beta chains from one sample in a study of blood T cell repertoires in COVID-19. Using immunoSEQ multiplex PCR, the repertoire was profiled, and TCRdb retains in-frame clones only, with some absent. The table has about 190,000 clones, less than 90% seen once; the top ten hold 15% to 20%. Sequences were obtained from peripheral blood. The origin of the receptors is a human donor in a cohort sampled during active COVID-19. Each CDR3 is given with its conserved first and last residue. A D gene is named only where the DNA matches it firmly. The size field is filled for only some rows; it gives once, few, many or a size class.

clone size	V gene	D gene	CDR3 protein
many	TRBV3-1/TRBV3-2	.	CASSAPAGYGYTF
.	TRBV2	.	CASRNTNTGELFF
.	TRBV2	.	CASSGVGGYEQYF
.	TRBV5-5	.	CASSPAGMGQPQHF
.	TRBV28	TRBD1	CASSGQAREQFF
.	TRBV7-2	TRBD2	CASSLGAGGIDTQYF
.	TRBV30	.	CAWSGSGTGELFF
.	TRBV29-1	.	CSAKTSTHWTEAFF
.	TRBV5-1	.	CASSPTPRNYGYTF
.	TRBV19	.	CATLDITGELFF
.	TRBV6-5	.	CASTGDENIQYF
.	TRBV24-1	.	CATSDYRDNEQFF
.	TRBV6-5	TRBD2	CASSTYGGEETQYF
.	TRBV7-2	.	CASSTIGGAGLNNEQFF
.	TRBV6-1	.	CASSESWTDTDTQYF
.	TRBV19	TRBD2	CASKDRGRRLAGGDTQYF
.	TRBV20-1	TRBD1	CSASGTGANEKLFF
.	TRBV5-1	TRBD2	CASSYLGEGGETQYF
.	TRBV6-5	.	CASLRAFNEKLFF
.	TRBV20-1	.	CSAEPGFVYTF
.	TRBV5-1	TRBD1	CASSLTHLQGARDTQYF
.	TRBV5-5	TRBD1	CASSPDRGPFEQFF
.	TRBV29-1	.	CSVGQDYEQYF
.	TRBV5-1	.	CASSLAWTPSTEQYF
.	TRBV5-1	.	CASSLERQGSNQPQHF
.	TRBV5-1	TRBD2	CASSLLAGHDEQYF
.	TRBV30	TRBD1	CAWSQRTGANYGYTF
.	TRBV19	.	CASSIHPTNLYSPLHF
.	TRBV5-5	.	CASSFQVVETQYF
.	TRBV6-1	.	CASSERSKFF
.	TRBV2	.	CASKRLGKVTNEKLFF
.	TRBV27	TRBD1	CASSWDRDYGYTF
.	TRBV11-3	TRBD2	CASCTSGGAVCEQFF
.	TRBV18	.	CASSFVWEDTQYF
.	TRBV14	.	CASSQGLAGYNEQFF
.	TRBV10-3	TRBD2	CAISPGAGGDTQYF
.	TRBV18	.	CASSPMLRGRLGTDTQYF
few	TRBV5-4	.	CASSFTGMNTEAFF
.	TRBV5-1	TRBD2	CASSLQRGETGELFF
.	TRBV6-5	.	CASLRENQPQHF